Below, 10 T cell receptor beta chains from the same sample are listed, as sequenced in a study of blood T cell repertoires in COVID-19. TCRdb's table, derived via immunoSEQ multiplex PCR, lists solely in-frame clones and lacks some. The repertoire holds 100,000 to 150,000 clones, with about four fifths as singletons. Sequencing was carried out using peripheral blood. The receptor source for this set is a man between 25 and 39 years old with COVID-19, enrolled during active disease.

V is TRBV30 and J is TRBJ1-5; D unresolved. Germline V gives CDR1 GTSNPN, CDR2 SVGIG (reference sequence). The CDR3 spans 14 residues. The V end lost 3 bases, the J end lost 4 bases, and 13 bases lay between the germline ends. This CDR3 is CAWRPEASNQPQHF. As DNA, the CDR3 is TGTGCCTGGAGGCCTGAAGCAAGTAATCAGCCCCAGCATTTT.

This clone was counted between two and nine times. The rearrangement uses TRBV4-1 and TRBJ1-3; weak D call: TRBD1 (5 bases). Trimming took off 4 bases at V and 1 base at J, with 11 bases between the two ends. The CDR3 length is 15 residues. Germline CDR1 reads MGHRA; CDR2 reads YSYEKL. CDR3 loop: CASSREGFSGNTIYF. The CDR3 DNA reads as TGCGCCAGCAGCCGGGAGGGGTTTTCTGGAAACACCATATATTTT.

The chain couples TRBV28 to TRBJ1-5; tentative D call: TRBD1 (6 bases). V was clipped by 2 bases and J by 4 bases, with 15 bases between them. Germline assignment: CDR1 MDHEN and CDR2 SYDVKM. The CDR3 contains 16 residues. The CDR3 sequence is CASSLMVTRGNQPQHF. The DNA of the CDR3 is TGTGCCAGCAGTTTAATGGTCACCAGGGGTAATCAGCCCCAGCATTTT.

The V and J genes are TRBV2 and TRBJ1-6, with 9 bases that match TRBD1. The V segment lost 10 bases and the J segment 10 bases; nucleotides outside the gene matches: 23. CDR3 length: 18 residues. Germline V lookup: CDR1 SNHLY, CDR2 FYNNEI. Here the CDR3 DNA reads TGTGCCACCCTGATCGGGATTGGGACAGGGAGAGAGAGATCACCCCTCCACTTT. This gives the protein CATLIGIGTGRERSPLHF.

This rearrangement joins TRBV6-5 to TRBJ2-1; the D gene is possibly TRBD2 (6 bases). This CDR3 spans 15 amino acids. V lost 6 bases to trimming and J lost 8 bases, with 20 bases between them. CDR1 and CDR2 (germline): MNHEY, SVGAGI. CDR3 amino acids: CASRSSGGPGDEQFF. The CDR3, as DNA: TGTGCCAGCAGAAGTAGCGGCGGGCCAGGCGATGAGCAGTTCTTC.

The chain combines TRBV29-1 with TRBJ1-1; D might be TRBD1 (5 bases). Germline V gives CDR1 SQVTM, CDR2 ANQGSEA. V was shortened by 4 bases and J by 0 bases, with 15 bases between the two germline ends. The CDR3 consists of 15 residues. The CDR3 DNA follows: TGCAGCGTTGTCAGGGCCTTCAACATGAACACTGAAGCTTTCTTT. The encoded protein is CSVVRAFNMNTEAFF.

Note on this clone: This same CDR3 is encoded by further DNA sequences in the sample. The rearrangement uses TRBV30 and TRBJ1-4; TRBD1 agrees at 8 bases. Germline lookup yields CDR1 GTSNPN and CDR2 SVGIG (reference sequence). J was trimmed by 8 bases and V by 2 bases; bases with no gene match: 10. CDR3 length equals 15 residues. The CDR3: CAWSPEDRVNEKLFF. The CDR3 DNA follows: TGTGCCTGGAGTCCCGAGGACAGGGTAAACGAAAAACTGTTTTTT.

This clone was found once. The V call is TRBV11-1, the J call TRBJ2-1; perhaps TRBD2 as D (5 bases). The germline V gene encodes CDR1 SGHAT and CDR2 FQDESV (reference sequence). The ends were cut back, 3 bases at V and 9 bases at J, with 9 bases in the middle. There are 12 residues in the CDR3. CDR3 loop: CASSFGMGEQFF. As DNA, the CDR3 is TGTGCCAGCAGCTTCGGGATGGGTGAGCAGTTCTTC.

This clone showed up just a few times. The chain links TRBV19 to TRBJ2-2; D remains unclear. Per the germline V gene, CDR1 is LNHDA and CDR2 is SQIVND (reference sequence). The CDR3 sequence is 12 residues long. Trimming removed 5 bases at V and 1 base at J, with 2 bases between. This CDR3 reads CASSQNTGELFF. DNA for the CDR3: TGTGCCAGTAGTCAGAACACCGGGGAGCTGTTTTTT.

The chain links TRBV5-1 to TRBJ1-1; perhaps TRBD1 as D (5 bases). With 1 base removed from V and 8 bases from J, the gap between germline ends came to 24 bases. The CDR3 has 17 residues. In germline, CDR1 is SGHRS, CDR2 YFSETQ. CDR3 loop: CASSLIIAGLHLREAFF. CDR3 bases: TGCGCCAGCAGCTTGATCATTGCGGGACTCCATCTCAGGGAAGCTTTCTTT.